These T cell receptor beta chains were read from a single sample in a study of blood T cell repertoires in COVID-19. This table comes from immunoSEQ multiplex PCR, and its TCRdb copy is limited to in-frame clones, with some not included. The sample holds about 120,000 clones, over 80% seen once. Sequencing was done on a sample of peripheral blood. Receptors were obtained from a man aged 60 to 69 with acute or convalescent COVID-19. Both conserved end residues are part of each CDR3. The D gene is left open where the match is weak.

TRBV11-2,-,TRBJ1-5,CASSLDGTDQPQHF
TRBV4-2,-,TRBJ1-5,CASSASRGQPQHF
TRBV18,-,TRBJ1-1,CASSPDTGVMNTEAFF
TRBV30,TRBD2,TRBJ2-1,CASPGTSGREQFF
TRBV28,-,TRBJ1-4,CASLLGGANEKLFF
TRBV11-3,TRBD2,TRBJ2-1,CASSSSGTYNEQFF
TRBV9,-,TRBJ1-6,CASSQKTDSSPLHF
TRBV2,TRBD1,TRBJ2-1,CASSEGDRYRHEQFF
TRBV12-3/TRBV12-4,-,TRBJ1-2,CASSFKGNRGYTF
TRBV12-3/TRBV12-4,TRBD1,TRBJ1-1,CASSSRTGLRAFF
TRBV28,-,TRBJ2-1,CASTNPRLGGSYNEQFF
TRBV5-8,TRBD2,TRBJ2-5,CASSPRTSGRLETQYF
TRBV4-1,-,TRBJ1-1,CASSQDSRQGGFF
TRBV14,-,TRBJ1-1,CASSPRVGGSFTEAFF
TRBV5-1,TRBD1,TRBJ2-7,CASSSQGAYEQYF
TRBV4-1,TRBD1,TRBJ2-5,CASSRLPGQVETQYF
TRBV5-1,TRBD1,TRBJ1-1,CASSTPRQQGDTEAFF
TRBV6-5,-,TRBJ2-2,CASSPYTGELFF
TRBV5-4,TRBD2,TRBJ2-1,CASSPDSGSSYNEQFF
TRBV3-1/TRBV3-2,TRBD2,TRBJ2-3,CASSQLADTDTQYF
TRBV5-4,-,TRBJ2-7,CASSLVGYGKNEQYF
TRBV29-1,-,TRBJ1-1,CSVGWFGQFFMNTEAFF
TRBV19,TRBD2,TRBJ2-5,CASSKGTSVVTQYF
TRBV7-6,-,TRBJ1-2,CASSPGGRTNYGYTF
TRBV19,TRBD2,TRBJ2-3,CASFSGRAGDTQYF
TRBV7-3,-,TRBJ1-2,CASSFSQGGF
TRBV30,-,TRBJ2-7,CAWSVFGGSSYEQYF
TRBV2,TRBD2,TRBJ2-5,CASNVAGSETQYF
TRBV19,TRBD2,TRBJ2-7,CASSWTSGGYEQYF